These T cell receptor beta chains were read from a single sample in a study of CD8+ T cells in alopecia areata. Libraries were prepared by immunoSEQ multiplex PCR; TCRdb keeps only in-frame clonotypes and omits some of them. The table has a few hundred thousand clones, 50% to 70% seen once. Material: CD4+ T cells sorted from blood, obtained at week 4, from a patient treated with tofacitinib. Every receptor here comes from a human donor with alopecia areata. Both conserved end residues are part of each CDR3. The D gene is left open where the match is weak. The size of a clone is reported for some rows only, either as once, few or many, or as a class for expanded clones.

V gene: TRBV2; clone size: few; D gene: NA; J gene: TRBJ2-3; CDR3 protein: CASSGETSGTQYF; CDR3 DNA: TGTGCCAGCAGTGGTGAGACCAGCGGTACGCAGTATTTT
V gene: TRBV29-1; clone size: NA; D gene: TRBD2; J gene: TRBJ2-2; CDR3 protein: CSVLLWTSSGELFF; CDR3 DNA: TGCAGCGTCCTCCTTTGGACTAGCTCCGGGGAGCTGTTTTTT
V gene: TRBV4-2; clone size: NA; D gene: NA; J gene: TRBJ2-2; CDR3 protein: CASSPATGGDTGELFF; CDR3 DNA: TGTGCCAGCAGCCCGGCGACGGGGGGCGATACCGGGGAGCTGTTTTTT
V gene: TRBV27; clone size: NA; D gene: TRBD2; J gene: TRBJ2-1; CDR3 protein: CASSLSGGAFSEQFF; CDR3 DNA: TGTGCCAGCAGTCTCAGCGGGGGGGCATTCTCGGAACAGTTCTTC
V gene: TRBV29-1; clone size: NA; D gene: TRBD1; J gene: TRBJ1-1; CDR3 protein: CSVDQGDRNTEAFF; CDR3 DNA: TGCAGCGTTGACCAGGGGGATCGGAACACTGAAGCTTTCTTT
V gene: TRBV15; clone size: once; D gene: NA; J gene: TRBJ2-3; CDR3 protein: CATSTTGTDTQYF; CDR3 DNA: TGTGCCACCAGCACCACAGGCACAGATACGCAGTATTTT
V gene: TRBV5-1; clone size: few; D gene: NA; J gene: TRBJ1-6; CDR3 protein: CASSLENSPLHF; CDR3 DNA: TGCGCCAGCAGCTTGGAAAATTCACCCCTCCACTTT
V gene: TRBV29-1; clone size: NA; D gene: NA; J gene: TRBJ1-2; CDR3 protein: CSVEEARSYTF; CDR3 DNA: TGCAGCGTTGAAGAGGCCCGTAGCTACACCTTC
V gene: TRBV27; clone size: NA; D gene: NA; J gene: TRBJ1-5; CDR3 protein: CASRGVPSNQPQHF; CDR3 DNA: TGTGCCAGCCGGGGAGTGCCTAGCAATCAGCCCCAGCATTTT
V gene: TRBV27; clone size: NA; D gene: TRBD1; J gene: TRBJ1-5; CDR3 protein: CASSPDRVPQPQHF; CDR3 DNA: TGTGCCAGCAGTCCTGACAGGGTCCCTCAGCCCCAGCATTTT
V gene: TRBV12-5; clone size: NA; D gene: NA; J gene: TRBJ2-5; CDR3 protein: CASGLGYQETQYF; CDR3 DNA: TGTGCTAGTGGTTTGGGCTACCAAGAGACCCAGTACTTC
V gene: TRBV7-2; clone size: few; D gene: NA; J gene: TRBJ1-1; CDR3 protein: CASSLRTMNTEAFF; CDR3 DNA: TGTGCCAGCAGCTTAAGGACAATGAACACTGAAGCTTTCTTT
V gene: TRBV7-9; clone size: many; D gene: NA; J gene: TRBJ2-3; CDR3 protein: CASSLGGITDTQYF; CDR3 DNA: TGTGCCAGCAGCTTAGGGGGTATCACAGATACGCAGTATTTT
V gene: TRBV29-1; clone size: NA; D gene: TRBD2; J gene: TRBJ2-3; CDR3 protein: CSVKTTSASTDTQYF; CDR3 DNA: TGCAGCGTTAAAACAACTAGCGCTAGCACAGATACGCAGTATTTT
V gene: TRBV7-9; clone size: NA; D gene: NA; J gene: TRBJ1-1; CDR3 protein: CASSPPMGLNTEAFF; CDR3 DNA: TGTGCCAGCAGCCCACCAATGGGGCTGAACACTGAAGCTTTCTTT
V gene: TRBV4-1; clone size: few; D gene: NA; J gene: TRBJ2-4; CDR3 protein: CASSQGVAKNIQYF; CDR3 DNA: TGCGCCAGCAGCCAAGGGGTAGCCAAAAACATTCAGTACTTC
V gene: TRBV2; clone size: NA; D gene: TRBD1; J gene: TRBJ1-6; CDR3 protein: CASKRMTGEGPLHF; CDR3 DNA: TGTGCCAGCAAGAGAATGACAGGGGAGGGACCCCTCCACTTT
V gene: TRBV29-1; clone size: NA; D gene: NA; J gene: TRBJ1-1; CDR3 protein: CSVHQGEAFF; CDR3 DNA: TGCAGCGTCCACCAAGGGGAAGCTTTCTTT
V gene: TRBV14; clone size: NA; D gene: NA; J gene: TRBJ2-1; CDR3 protein: CASSPKPRTFSSYNEQFF; CDR3 DNA: TGTGCCAGCAGCCCAAAACCGAGGACTTTCAGCTCCTACAATGAGCAGTTCTTC
V gene: TRBV30; clone size: NA; D gene: NA; J gene: TRBJ1-1; CDR3 protein: CAWSVLMGEAFF; CDR3 DNA: TGTGCCTGGAGTGTACTCATGGGAGAAGCTTTCTTT
V gene: TRBV5-1; clone size: NA; D gene: NA; J gene: TRBJ2-1; CDR3 protein: CASSLRTTNEQFF; CDR3 DNA: TGCGCCAGCAGCTTGAGGACTACCAATGAGCAGTTCTTC
V gene: TRBV7-2; clone size: few; D gene: NA; J gene: TRBJ2-7; CDR3 protein: CASSLDGGKQYF; CDR3 DNA: TGTGCCAGCAGCTTAGATGGGGGGAAGCAGTACTTC
V gene: TRBV5-6; clone size: NA; D gene: TRBD1; J gene: TRBJ2-7; CDR3 protein: CASKPTGEDEQYF; CDR3 DNA: TGTGCCAGCAAGCCGACAGGGGAGGACGAGCAGTACTTC
V gene: TRBV4-3; clone size: NA; D gene: NA; J gene: TRBJ1-1; CDR3 protein: CASSQERVREAFF; CDR3 DNA: TGCGCCAGCAGCCAAGAGCGAGTTAGGGAGGCTTTCTTT
V gene: TRBV27; clone size: NA; D gene: NA; J gene: TRBJ1-2; CDR3 protein: CASSYRTGNYGYTF; CDR3 DNA: TGTGCCAGCAGTTACCGCACAGGAAACTATGGCTACACCTTC
V gene: TRBV6-1; clone size: NA; D gene: NA; J gene: TRBJ2-7; CDR3 protein: CASSLYEQYF; CDR3 DNA: TGTGCCAGCAGCCTCTACGAGCAGTACTTC
V gene: TRBV6-1; clone size: few; D gene: NA; J gene: TRBJ1-1; CDR3 protein: CASRMVDVTEAFF; CDR3 DNA: TGTGCCAGCCGTATGGTGGATGTCACTGAAGCTTTCTTT
V gene: TRBV7-3; clone size: NA; D gene: NA; J gene: TRBJ2-5; CDR3 protein: CASSPRVSETQYF; CDR3 DNA: TGTGCCAGCAGCCCCAGGGTGTCAGAGACCCAGTACTTC
V gene: TRBV29-1; clone size: NA; D gene: NA; J gene: TRBJ2-1; CDR3 protein: CSVTRTDNEQFF; CDR3 DNA: TGCAGCGTAACTCGGACAGACAATGAGCAGTTCTTC
V gene: TRBV29-1; clone size: once; D gene: TRBD1; J gene: TRBJ2-5; CDR3 protein: CSVGTGATETQYF; CDR3 DNA: TGCAGCGTTGGGACAGGGGCGACGGAGACCCAGTACTTC
V gene: TRBV11-2; clone size: NA; D gene: TRBD2; J gene: TRBJ2-3; CDR3 protein: CASSPTSGTSTDTQYF; CDR3 DNA: TGTGCCAGCAGCCCAACTAGCGGAACTAGCACAGATACGCAGTATTTT
V gene: TRBV6-5; clone size: few; D gene: NA; J gene: TRBJ1-2; CDR3 protein: CASSRVGFTNYGYTF; CDR3 DNA: TGTGCCAGCAGTCGAGTGGGTTTTACTAACTATGGCTACACCTTC
V gene: TRBV11-2; clone size: NA; D gene: NA; J gene: TRBJ2-3; CDR3 protein: CASSSFGTLETDTQYF; CDR3 DNA: TGTGCCAGCAGCTCGTTCGGGACGCTAGAGACAGATACGCAGTATTTT
V gene: TRBV6-1; clone size: NA; D gene: TRBD1; J gene: TRBJ2-3; CDR3 protein: CASRPGQGADTQYF; CDR3 DNA: TGTGCCAGCAGACCGGGACAGGGTGCAGATACGCAGTATTTT
V gene: TRBV4-3; clone size: many; D gene: TRBD1; J gene: TRBJ1-4; CDR3 protein: CASSQETGSNEKLFF; CDR3 DNA: TGCGCCAGCAGCCAAGAGACAGGGTCTAACGAAAAACTGTTTTTT
V gene: TRBV30; clone size: NA; D gene: NA; J gene: TRBJ1-5; CDR3 protein: CAWSDWDQPQHF; CDR3 DNA: TGTGCCTGGAGTGATTGGGATCAGCCCCAGCATTTT
V gene: TRBV27; clone size: NA; D gene: NA; J gene: TRBJ2-4; CDR3 protein: CASSFNDQIAKNIQYF; CDR3 DNA: TGTGCCAGCAGTTTTAATGACCAAATAGCCAAAAACATTCAGTACTTC
V gene: TRBV9; clone size: NA; D gene: TRBD1; J gene: TRBJ1-2; CDR3 protein: CASSVGQGASYGYTF; CDR3 DNA: TGTGCCAGCAGCGTAGGACAGGGGGCCAGCTATGGCTACACCTTC
V gene: TRBV4-3; clone size: NA; D gene: TRBD1; J gene: TRBJ1-2; CDR3 protein: CASSQEQGRSGYTF; CDR3 DNA: TGCGCCAGCAGCCAAGAACAGGGGAGGTCTGGCTACACCTTC
V gene: TRBV27; clone size: once; D gene: NA; J gene: TRBJ1-5; CDR3 protein: CASRSLYALNQPQHF; CDR3 DNA: TGTGCCAGCAGGTCCTTATATGCGCTCAATCAGCCCCAGCATTTT
V gene: TRBV25-1; clone size: NA; D gene: NA; J gene: TRBJ2-7; CDR3 protein: CASSKNPGTRNSYEQYF; CDR3 DNA: TGTGCCAGCAGTAAGAACCCCGGGACACGGAACTCCTACGAGCAGTACTTC
V gene: TRBV30; clone size: NA; D gene: NA; J gene: TRBJ2-7; CDR3 protein: CAWSVGGTAFREQYF; CDR3 DNA: TGTGCCTGGAGTGTAGGCGGGACAGCTTTTAGGGAGCAGTACTTC
V gene: TRBV4-3; clone size: few; D gene: NA; J gene: TRBJ1-5; CDR3 protein: CASSQDYSNQPQHF; CDR3 DNA: TGCGCCAGCAGCCAAGACTATTCCAACCAGCCCCAGCATTTT